The table lists the clone carrying this T cell receptor (beta chain) with a count of one. This sample stems from a study of blood T cell repertoires in COVID-19. Overall study context: Samples taken during acute and convalescent COVID-19 were collected in the United States, Italy and Spain. Sample material is recorded as cDNA or gDNA derived from T cells, B-cell-depleted T cells, or PBMCs.

Methods used by the authors: How many nucleated cells were present was estimated from reference gene primer amplification. Only in-frame clones appear in the TCRdb table, and some are missing; sequencing was by immunoSEQ multiplex PCR. V and J calls plus clone size are reproduced from that table; the DNA served to infer D and trimming. The sample holds approximately 200,000 clones; around 85% are singletons and the top ten take over 2.5%. The TCR comes from a man aged 55 to 70 with acute or convalescent COVID-19. The source material was peripheral blood.

Written as DNA, the CDR3 is TGTGCCAGCACCCCGGGATCCGAAGCTTTCTTT. The encoded protein is CASTPGSEAFF. The rearrangement joins TRBV21-1 to TRBJ1-1. TRBV21-1 is listed as a pseudogene. This CDR3 region has 11 residues.